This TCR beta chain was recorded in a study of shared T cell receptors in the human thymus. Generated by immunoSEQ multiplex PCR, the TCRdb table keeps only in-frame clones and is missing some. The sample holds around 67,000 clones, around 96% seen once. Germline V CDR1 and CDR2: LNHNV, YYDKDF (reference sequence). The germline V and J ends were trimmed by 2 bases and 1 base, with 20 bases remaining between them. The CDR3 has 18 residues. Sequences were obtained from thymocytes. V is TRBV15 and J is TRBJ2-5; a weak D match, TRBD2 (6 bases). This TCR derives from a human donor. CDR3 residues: CATSRPNPGALFQETQYF. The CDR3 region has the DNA TGTGCCACCAGCAGACCGAACCCGGGAGCCCTATTCCAAGAGACCCAGTACTTC. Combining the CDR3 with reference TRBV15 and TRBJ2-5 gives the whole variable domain DAMVIQNPRYQVTQFGKPVTLSCSQTLNHNVMYWYQQKSSQAPKLLFHYYDKDFNNEADTPDNFQSRRPNTSFCFLDIRSPGLGDTAMYLCATSRPNPGALFQETQYFGPGTRLLVL.